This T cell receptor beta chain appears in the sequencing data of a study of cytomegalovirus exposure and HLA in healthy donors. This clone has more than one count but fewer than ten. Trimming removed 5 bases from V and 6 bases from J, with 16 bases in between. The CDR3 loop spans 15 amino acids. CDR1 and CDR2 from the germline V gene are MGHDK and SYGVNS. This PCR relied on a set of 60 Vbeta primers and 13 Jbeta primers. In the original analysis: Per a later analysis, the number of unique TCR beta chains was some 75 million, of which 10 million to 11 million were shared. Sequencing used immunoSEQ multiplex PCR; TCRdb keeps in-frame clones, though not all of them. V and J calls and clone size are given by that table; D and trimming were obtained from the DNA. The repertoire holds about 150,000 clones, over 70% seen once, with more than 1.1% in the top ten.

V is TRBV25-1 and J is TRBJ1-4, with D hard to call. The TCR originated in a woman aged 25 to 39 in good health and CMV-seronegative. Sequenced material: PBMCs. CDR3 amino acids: CASSSKWSVDEKLFF. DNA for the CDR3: TGTGCCAGCAGTTCCAAGTGGAGTGTCGATGAAAAACTGTTTTTT.